This is a list of T cell receptor beta chains from one sample in a study of a mutant IDH1 vaccine in newly diagnosed glioma. Clones were read by immunoSEQ multiplex PCR, and TCRdb kept only the in-frame ones, dropping some. The sample has 99,000 or so clones; 70% to 90% are singletons. The sequencing used PBMCs, collected from a glioma patient treated with radiotherapy, temozolomide or both. The receptors were sampled from a woman aged 45-65 years with glioma. The CDR3 runs from the conserved cysteine through the conserved F or W. A D gene is named only where the DNA matches it firmly. For some rows the clone size is stated as once, few or many, or as a class when expanded; others skip it.

size	V	J	D	DNA	CDR3
.	TRBV11-2	TRBJ2-1	TRBD2	TGTGCCAGCAGCTTAGAGCGGGAGTGGCATGAGCAGTTCTTC	CASSLEREWHEQFF
few	TRBV4-1	TRBJ2-3	TRBD2	TGCGCCAGCAGTGTTAGCGGGAGGGTCACAGATACGCAGTATTTT	CASSVSGRVTDTQYF
.	TRBV5-1	TRBJ2-7	.	TGCGCCAGCAGTCCGATGGGGCAGGGCTACGAGCAGTACTTC	CASSPMGQGYEQYF
.	TRBV2	TRBJ1-6	.	TGTGCCAGCAGTGAGGAGGGGGATGGAACAACACCCCTCCACTTT	CASSEEGDGTTPLHF
.	TRBV4-1	TRBJ1-2	.	TGCGCCAGCAGCCAATATCCCCCGGCCTCCCGGACTGGCTACACCTTC	CASSQYPPASRTGYTF
once	TRBV19	TRBJ2-2	TRBD1	TGTGCCAGTAAGACCTCAGGGGGCGGCCCCGGGGAGCTGTTTTTT	CASKTSGGGPGELFF
.	TRBV28	TRBJ2-7	.	TGTGCCAGCAGTTCCTCCTACGAGCAGTACTTC	CASSSSYEQYF
.	TRBV28	TRBJ2-5	.	TGTGCCAGCAGCATTGTGGGGGGCCAAGAGACCCAGTACTTC	CASSIVGGQETQYF
.	TRBV28	TRBJ1-2	TRBD1	TGTGCCAGCACCCTCGTTCGGACAGGGAACTATGGCTACACCTTC	CASTLVRTGNYGYTF
.	TRBV7-9	TRBJ2-7	TRBD1	TGTGCCAGCAGCGTGGGACAGCACATCTACGAGCAGTACTTC	CASSVGQHIYEQYF
.	TRBV7-6	TRBJ2-1	.	TGTGCCAGCAGCTTAGTGGGTGAGGAGCAGTTCTTC	CASSLVGEEQFF
.	TRBV10-3	TRBJ1-5	.	TGTGCCATCAGTCAATATAGCAATCAGCCCCAGCATTTT	CAISQYSNQPQHF
once	TRBV9	TRBJ2-3	.	TGTGCCAGCAGCGGTGAATCAGATACGCAGTATTTT	CASSGESDTQYF
.	TRBV7-9	TRBJ1-2	TRBD1	TGTGCCAGCAGCTTAACCGGGACAGGGGGAAGAGGGGGCTACACCTTC	CASSLTGTGGRGGYTF
.	TRBV19	TRBJ2-1	TRBD1	TGTGCCAGTAGCATACAGGGGTCGAACAATGAGCAGTTCTTC	CASSIQGSNNEQFF
.	TRBV2	TRBJ2-1	TRBD2	TGTGCCAGCAGTGTGAGGCTAGCGGCGAATGAGCAGTTCTTC	CASSVRLAANEQFF